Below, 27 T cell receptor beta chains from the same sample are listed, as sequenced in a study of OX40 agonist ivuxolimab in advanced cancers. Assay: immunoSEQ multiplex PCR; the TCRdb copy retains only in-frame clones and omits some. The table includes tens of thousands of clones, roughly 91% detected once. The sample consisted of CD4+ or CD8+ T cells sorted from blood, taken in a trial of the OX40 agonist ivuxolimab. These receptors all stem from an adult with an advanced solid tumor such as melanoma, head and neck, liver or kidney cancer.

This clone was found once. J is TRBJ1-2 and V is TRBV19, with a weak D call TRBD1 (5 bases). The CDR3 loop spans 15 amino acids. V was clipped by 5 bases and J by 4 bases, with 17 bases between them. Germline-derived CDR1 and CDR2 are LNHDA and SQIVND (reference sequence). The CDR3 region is CASSRTWQGAYGYTF. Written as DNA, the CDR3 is TGTGCCAGTAGTCGTACATGGCAGGGAGCCTATGGCTACACCTTC.

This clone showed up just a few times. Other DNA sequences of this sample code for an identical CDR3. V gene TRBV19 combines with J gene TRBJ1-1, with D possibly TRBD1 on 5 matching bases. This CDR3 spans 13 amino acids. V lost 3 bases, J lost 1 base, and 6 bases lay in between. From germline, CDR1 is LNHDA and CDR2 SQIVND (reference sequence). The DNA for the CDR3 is TGTGCCAGTAGTATTGACAGGAACACTGAAGCTTTCTTT. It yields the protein CASSIDRNTEAFF.

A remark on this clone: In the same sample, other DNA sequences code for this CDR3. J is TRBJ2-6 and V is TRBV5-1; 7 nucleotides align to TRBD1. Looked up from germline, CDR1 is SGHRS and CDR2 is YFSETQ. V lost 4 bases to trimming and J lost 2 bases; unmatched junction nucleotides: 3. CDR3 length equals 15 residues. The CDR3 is CASSPDRAGANVLTF. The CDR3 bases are TGCGCCAGCAGCCCCGACAGGGCTGGGGCCAACGTCCTGACTTTC.

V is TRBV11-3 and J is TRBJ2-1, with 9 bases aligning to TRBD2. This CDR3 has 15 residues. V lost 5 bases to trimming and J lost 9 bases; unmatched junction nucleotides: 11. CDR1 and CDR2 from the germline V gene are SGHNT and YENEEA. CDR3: CASSPGGREGGEQFF. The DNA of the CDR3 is TGTGCCAGCAGCCCCGGCGGGCGGGAGGGCGGTGAGCAGTTCTTC.

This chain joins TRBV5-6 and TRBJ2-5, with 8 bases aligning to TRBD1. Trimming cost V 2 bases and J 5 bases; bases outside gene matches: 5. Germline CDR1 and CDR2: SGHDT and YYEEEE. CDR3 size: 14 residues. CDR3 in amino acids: CASSFWTGRETQYF. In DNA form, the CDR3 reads TGTGCCAGCAGCTTCTGGACAGGGCGGGAGACCCAGTACTTC.

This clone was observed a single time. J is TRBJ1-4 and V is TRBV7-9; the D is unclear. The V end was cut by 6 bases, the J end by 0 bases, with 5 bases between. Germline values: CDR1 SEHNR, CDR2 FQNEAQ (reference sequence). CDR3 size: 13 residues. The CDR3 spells CASRPPTNEKLFF. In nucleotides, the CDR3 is TGTGCCAGCAGACCTCCAACTAATGAAAAACTGTTTTTT. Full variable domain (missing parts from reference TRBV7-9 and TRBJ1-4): DTGVSQNPRHKITKRGQNVTFRCDPISEHNRLYWYRQTLGQGPEFLTYFQNEAQLEKSRLLSDRFSAERPKGSFSTLEIQRTEQGDSAMYLCASRPPTNEKLFFGSGTQLSVL.

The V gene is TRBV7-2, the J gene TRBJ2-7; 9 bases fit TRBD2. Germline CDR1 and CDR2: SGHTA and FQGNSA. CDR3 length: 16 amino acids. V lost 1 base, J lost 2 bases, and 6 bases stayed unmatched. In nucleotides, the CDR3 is TGTGCCAGCAGCTTAGTGTTTCTAGCGGGACCCTACGAGCAGTACTTC. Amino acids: CASSLVFLAGPYEQYF.

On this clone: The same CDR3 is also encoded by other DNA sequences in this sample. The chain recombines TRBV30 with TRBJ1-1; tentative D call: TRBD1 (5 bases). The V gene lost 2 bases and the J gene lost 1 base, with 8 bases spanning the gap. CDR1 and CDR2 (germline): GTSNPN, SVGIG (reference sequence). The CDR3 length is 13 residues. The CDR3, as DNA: TGTGCCTGGAGTAGGCAGGGGAACACTGAAGCTTTCTTT. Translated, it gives CAWSRQGNTEAFF.

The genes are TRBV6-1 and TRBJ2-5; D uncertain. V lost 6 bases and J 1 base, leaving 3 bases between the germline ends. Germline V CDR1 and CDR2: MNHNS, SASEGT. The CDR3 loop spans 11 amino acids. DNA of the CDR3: TGTGCCAGCAGCTTCCAAGAGACCCAGTACTTC. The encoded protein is CASSFQETQYF.

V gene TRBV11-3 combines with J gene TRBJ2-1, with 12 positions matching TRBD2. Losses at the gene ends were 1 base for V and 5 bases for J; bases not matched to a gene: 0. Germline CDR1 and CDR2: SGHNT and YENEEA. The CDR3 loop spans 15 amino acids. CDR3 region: CASSLGLAGDNEQFF. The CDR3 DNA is TGTGCCAGCAGCTTAGGACTAGCGGGAGACAATGAGCAGTTCTTC. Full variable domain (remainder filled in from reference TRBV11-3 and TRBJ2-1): EAGVVQSPRYKIIEKKQPVAFWCNPISGHNTLYWYLQNLGQGPELLIRYENEEAVDDSQLPKDRFSAERLKGVDSTLKIQPAELGDSAVYLCASSLGLAGDNEQFFGPGTRLTVL.

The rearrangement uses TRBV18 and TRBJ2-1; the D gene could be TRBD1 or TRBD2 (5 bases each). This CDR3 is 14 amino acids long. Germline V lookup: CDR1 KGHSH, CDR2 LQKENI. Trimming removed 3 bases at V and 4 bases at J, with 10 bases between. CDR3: CASSPMGRYNEQFF. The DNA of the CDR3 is TGTGCCAGCTCACCTATGGGACGGTACAATGAGCAGTTCTTC.

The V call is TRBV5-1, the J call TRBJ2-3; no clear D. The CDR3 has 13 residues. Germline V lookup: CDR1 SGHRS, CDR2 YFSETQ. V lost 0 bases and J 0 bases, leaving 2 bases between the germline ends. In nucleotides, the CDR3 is TGCGCCAGCAGCTTGGGCAGCACAGATACGCAGTATTTT. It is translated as CASSLGSTDTQYF.

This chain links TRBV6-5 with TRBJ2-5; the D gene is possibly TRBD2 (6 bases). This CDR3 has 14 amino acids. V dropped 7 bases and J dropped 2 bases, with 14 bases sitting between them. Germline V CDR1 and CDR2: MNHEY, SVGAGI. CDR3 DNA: TGTGCCAGCAAAGGGGCGGGGACTCAAGAGACCCAGTACTTC. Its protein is CASKGAGTQETQYF.

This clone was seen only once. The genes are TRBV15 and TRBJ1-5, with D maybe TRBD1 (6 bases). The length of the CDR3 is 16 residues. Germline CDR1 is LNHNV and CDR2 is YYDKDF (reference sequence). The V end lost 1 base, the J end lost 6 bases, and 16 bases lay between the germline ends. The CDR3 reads CATSRGAGLTGQPQHF. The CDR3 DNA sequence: TGTGCCACCAGCAGAGGAGCAGGCTTGACAGGTCAGCCCCAGCATTTT.

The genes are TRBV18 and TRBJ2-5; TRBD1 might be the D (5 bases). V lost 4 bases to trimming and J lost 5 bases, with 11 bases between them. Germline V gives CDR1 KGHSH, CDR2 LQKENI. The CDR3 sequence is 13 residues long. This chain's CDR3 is CASSLYHRETQYF. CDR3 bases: TGTGCCAGCTCACTTTACCACAGGGAGACCCAGTACTTC.

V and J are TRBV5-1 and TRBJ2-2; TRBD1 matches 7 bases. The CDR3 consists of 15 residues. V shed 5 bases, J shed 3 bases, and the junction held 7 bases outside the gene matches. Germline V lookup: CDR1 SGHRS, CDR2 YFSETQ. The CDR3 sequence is CASRTGVQYTGELFF. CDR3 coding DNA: TGCGCCAGCAGAACAGGGGTTCAATACACCGGGGAGCTGTTTTTT.

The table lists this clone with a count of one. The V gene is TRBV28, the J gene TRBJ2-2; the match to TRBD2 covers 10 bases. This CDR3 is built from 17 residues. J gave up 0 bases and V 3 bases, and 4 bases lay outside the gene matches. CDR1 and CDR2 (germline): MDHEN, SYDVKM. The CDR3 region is CASSFPAGGPNTGELFF. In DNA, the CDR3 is TGTGCCAGCAGTTTCCCAGCGGGAGGGCCGAACACCGGGGAGCTGTTTTTT. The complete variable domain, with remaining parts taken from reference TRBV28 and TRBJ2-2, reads DVKVTQSSRYLVKRTGEKVFLECVQDMDHENMFWYRQDPGLGLRLIYFSYDVKMKEKGDIPEGYSVSREKKERFSLILESASTNQTSMYLCASSFPAGGPNTGELFFGEGSRLTVL.

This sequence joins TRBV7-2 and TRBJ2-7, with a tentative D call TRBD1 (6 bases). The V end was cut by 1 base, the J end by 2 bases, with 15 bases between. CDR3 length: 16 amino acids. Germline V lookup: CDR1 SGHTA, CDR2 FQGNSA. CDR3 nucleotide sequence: TGTGCCAGCAGCTTAGTGGTTAGGACAGCACCCTACGAGCAGTACTTC. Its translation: CASSLVVRTAPYEQYF.

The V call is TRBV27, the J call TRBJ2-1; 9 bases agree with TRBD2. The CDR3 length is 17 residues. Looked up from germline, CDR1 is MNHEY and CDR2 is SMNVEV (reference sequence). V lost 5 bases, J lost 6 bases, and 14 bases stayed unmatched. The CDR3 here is CASSPLPPREGSNEQFF. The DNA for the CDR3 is TGTGCCAGCAGTCCCCTCCCCCCGCGGGAGGGTTCCAATGAGCAGTTCTTC.

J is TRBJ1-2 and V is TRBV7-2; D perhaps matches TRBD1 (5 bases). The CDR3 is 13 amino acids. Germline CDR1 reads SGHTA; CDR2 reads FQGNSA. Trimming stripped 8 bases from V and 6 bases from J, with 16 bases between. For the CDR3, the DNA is TGTGCCAGCGGGGCGGGCAGGGTAAATGGCTACACCTTC. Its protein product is CASGAGRVNGYTF.

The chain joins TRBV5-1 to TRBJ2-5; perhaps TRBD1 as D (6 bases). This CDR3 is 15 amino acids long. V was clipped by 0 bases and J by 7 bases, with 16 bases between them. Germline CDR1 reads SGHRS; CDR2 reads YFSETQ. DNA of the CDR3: TGCGCCAGCAGCTTGGCTGGGGACCTAGGGGGGACCCAGTACTTC. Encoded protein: CASSLAGDLGGTQYF. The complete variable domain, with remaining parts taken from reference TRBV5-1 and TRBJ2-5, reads KAGVTQTPRYLIKTRGQQVTLSCSPISGHRSVSWYQQTPGQGLQFLFEYFSETQRNKGNFPGRFSGRQFSNSRSEMNVSTLELGDSALYLCASSLAGDLGGTQYFGPGTRLLVL.

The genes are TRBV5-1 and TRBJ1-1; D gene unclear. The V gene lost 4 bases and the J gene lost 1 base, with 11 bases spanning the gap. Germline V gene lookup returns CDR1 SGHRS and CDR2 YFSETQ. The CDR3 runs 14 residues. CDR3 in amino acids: CASSLAAANTEAFF. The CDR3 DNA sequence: TGCGCCAGCAGCCTGGCGGCAGCGAACACTGAAGCTTTCTTT.

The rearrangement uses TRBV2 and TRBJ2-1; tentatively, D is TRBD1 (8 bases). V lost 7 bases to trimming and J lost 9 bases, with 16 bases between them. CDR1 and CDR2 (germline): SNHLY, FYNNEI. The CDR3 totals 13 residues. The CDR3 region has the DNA TGTGCCAGCACCCTACAGGGGGGGGGTGAGCAGTTCTTC. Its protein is CASTLQGGGEQFF.

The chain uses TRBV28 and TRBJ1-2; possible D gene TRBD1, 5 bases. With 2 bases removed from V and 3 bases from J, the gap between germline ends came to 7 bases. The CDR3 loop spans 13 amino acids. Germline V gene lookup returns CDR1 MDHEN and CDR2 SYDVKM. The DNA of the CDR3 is TGTGCCAGCAGTTTAGCAGGGTACTATGGCTACACCTTC. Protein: CASSLAGYYGYTF.

The CDR3: CASSPGQGEAFF. CDR3 coding DNA: TGTGCCAGCTCACCGGGACAGGGGGAAGCTTTCTTT. The J gene is TRBJ1-1, the V gene TRBV18; 10 bases agree with TRBD1. J was trimmed by 8 bases and V by 3 bases; bases with no gene match: 0. The CDR3 contains 12 residues. From germline, CDR1 is KGHSH and CDR2 LQKENI.

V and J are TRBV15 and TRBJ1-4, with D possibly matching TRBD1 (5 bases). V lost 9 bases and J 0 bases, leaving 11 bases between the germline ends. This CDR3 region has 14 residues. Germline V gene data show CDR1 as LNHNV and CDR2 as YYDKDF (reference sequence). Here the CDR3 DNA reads TGTGCCACTGGGGCTAGGTCAACTAATGAAAAACTGTTTTTT. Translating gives CATGARSTNEKLFF.

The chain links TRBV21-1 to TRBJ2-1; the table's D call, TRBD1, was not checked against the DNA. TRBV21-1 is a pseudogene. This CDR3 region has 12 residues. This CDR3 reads CASSSRASEQFF. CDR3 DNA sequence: TGTGCCAGCAGCAGCAGGGCTTCTGAGCAGTTCTTC.